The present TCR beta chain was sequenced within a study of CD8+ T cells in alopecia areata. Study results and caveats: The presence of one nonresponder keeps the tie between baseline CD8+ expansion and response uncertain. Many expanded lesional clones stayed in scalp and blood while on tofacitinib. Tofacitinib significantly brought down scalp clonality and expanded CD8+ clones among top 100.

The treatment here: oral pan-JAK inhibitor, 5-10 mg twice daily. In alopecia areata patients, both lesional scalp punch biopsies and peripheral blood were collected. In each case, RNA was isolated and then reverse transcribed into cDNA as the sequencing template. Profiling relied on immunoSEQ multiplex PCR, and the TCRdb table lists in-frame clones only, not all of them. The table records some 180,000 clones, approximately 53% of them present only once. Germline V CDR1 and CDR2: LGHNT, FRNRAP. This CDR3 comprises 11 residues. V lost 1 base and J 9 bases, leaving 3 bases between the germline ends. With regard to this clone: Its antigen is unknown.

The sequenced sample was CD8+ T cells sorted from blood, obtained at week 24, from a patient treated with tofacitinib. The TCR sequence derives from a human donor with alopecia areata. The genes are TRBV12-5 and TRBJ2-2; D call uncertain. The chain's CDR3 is CASGLARELFF. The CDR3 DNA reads TGTGCTAGTGGTTTGGCCAGGGAGCTGTTTTTT.